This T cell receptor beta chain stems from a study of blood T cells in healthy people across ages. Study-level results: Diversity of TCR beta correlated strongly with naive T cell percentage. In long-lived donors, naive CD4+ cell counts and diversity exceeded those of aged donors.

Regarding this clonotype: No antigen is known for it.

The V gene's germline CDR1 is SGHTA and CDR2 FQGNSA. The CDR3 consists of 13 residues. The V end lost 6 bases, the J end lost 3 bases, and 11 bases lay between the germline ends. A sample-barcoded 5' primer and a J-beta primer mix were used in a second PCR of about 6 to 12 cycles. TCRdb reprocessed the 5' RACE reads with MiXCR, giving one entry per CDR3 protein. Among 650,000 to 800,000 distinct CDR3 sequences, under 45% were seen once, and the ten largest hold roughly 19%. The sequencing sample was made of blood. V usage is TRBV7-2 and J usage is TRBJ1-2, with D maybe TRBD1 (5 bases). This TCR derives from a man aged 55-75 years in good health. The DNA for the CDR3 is TGTGCCAGCAGTCGTCCGGGGGACTATGGCTACACCTTC. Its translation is CASSRPGDYGYTF.